The 24 T cell receptor beta chains below all came from one sample that was sequenced in a study of T cells in women clearing cervical HPV infection. Using immunoSEQ multiplex PCR, the repertoire was profiled, and TCRdb retains in-frame clones only, with some absent. The table for this sample gives some 30,000 clones. Source material: blood buffy coat. These receptors were obtained from a woman between 18 and 70 years old with a cervical HPV16 infection that either progressed to CIN3+ or cleared (not recorded which).

As regards this clone: With the read ending 3 residues before the CDR3 end, the germline J gene is used to fill in that end. The V and J genes are TRBV29-1 and TRBJ2-7, with TRBD2 identical over 8 bases. J lost 3 bases, V lost 3 bases, and 1 base had no gene match. Germline V gene data show CDR1 as SQVTM and CDR2 as ANQGSEA. The length of the CDR3 is 12 residues. The sequenced part of the CDR3 DNA is TGCAGCGTTGAGGCGGGAGGCTACGAG. This translates into CSVEAGGYE. The CDR3 reads in full as CSVEAGGYEQYF.

With regard to this clone: The read falls 3 residues short of the CDR3 end, and the missing part is taken from the germline J gene. The chain couples TRBV30 to TRBJ2-5; TRBD2 matches 8 bases. This CDR3 region has 14 residues. V was pared by 0 bases and J by 4 bases, with 4 bases of the junction left unmatched. Germline V gene lookup returns CDR1 GTSNPN and CDR2 SVGIG (reference sequence). The CDR3 is CAWSVGTRTETQYF. The part of the CDR3 DNA that was read is TGTGCCTGGAGTGTCGGGACTAGAACAGAGACC.

For this clone: The CDR3 is cut off 3 residues early in the read; its end comes from the germline J gene. V and J are TRBV7-8 and TRBJ2-1; maybe TRBD2 (6 bases). V gave up 1 base and J gave up 2 bases, with 9 bases separating them. Germline V gene data show CDR1 as SGHVS and CDR2 as FQNEAQ. The length of the CDR3 is 15 residues. Partial CDR3 DNA: TGTGCCAGCAGCTTAGTACTAGCCACCTACAATGAG. It codes for CASSLVLATYNE. The CDR3 as a whole reads CASSLVLATYNEQFF.

Turning to this clone: The read falls 3 residues short of the CDR3 end, and the missing part is taken from the germline J gene. The J gene is TRBJ2-7, the V gene TRBV19, with D tentatively TRBD1 (5 bases). This CDR3 has 15 residues. Germline CDR1 LNHDA, CDR2 SQIVND (reference sequence). The V gene lost 5 bases and the J gene lost 1 base, with 15 bases spanning the gap. The sequenced part of the CDR3 DNA is TGTGCCAGTAGTGCATCCGGAGCAGGGTCCTACGAG. Protein: CASSASGAGSYE. The whole CDR3 reads CASSASGAGSYEQYF. Full variable domain (remainder filled in from reference TRBV19 and TRBJ2-7): DGGITQSPKYLFRKEGQNVTLSCEQNLNHDAMYWYRQDPGQGLRLIYYSQIVNDFQKGDIAEGYSVSREKKESFPLTVTSAQKNPTAFYLCASSASGAGSYEQYFGPGTRLTVT.

On this clone: From the germline J gene comes the end of the CDR3, since the read stops 3 residues before it. V usage is TRBV19 and J usage is TRBJ2-3, with TRBD1 identical over 7 bases. Per germline, CDR1 LNHDA and CDR2 SQIVND (reference sequence). CDR3 length: 16 residues. This CDR3 is CASSIGTELYQETQYF. The sequenced CDR3 bases are TGTGCCAGTAGTATTGGGACAGAATTGTACCAAGAGACG.

For this clone: Sequencing ends 3 residues short of the CDR3 end; the germline J gene provides the rest. The chain is built from TRBV10-3 and TRBJ1-1; D is unresolved. Looked up from germline, CDR1 is ENHRY and CDR2 is SYGVKD. CDR3 length: 14 residues. Trimming pared 7 bases from V and 7 bases from J, leaving 19 bases between. The part of the CDR3 DNA that was read is TGTGCCATCACCTCGGCGCGGGAAGCAGTTGAA. This gives the protein CAITSAREAVE. The complete CDR3 sequence is CAITSAREAVEAFF.

On this clone: The observed sequence ends 3 residues before the CDR3 terminus, with the missing tail filled in from the germline J gene. The V and J genes are TRBV18 and TRBJ1-1; TRBD1 matches 7 bases. The CDR3 spans 15 residues. CDR1 is KGHSH and CDR2 is LQKENI in the germline V gene. With 4 bases clipped from V and 1 base from J, the junction kept 6 bases outside the gene matches. This CDR3 is CASSLDRVRNTEAFF. The sequenced CDR3 bases are TGTGCCAGCTCACTTGACAGGGTCCGGAACACTGAA.

The CDR3 bases that were read are TGTGCCAGCAGGGCCGGGACAGGGGTGAAA. Protein: CASRAGTGVK. In full, the CDR3 reads CASRAGTGVKLFF. V usage is TRBV2 and J usage is TRBJ1-4, with 10 bases aligning to TRBD1. Read coverage stops 3 residues before the CDR3 terminus; the germline J gene supplies the remainder. Per germline, CDR1 SNHLY and CDR2 FYNNEI. The CDR3 length is 13 residues.

As concerns this clone: The CDR3 extends 3 residues past the end of the read, so its final part is completed from the germline J gene. The chain uses TRBV30 and TRBJ1-1, with D possibly matching TRBD1 (5 bases). The V gene lost 0 bases and the J gene lost 6 bases, with 8 bases spanning the gap. The CDR3 covers 12 residues. Germline V gene lookup returns CDR1 GTSNPN and CDR2 SVGIG (reference sequence). The CDR3 region is CAWSVGGPEAFF. The DNA read from the CDR3 is TGTGCCTGGAGTGTGGGGGGACCTGAA.

Concerning this clone itself: Read sequence stops 3 residues before the CDR3 end, and the germline J gene provides the missing end. The J gene is TRBJ2-7, the V gene TRBV20-1, with D perhaps matching TRBD2 (6 bases). CDR3 length: 15 amino acids. Germline CDR1 reads DFQATT; CDR2 reads SNEGSKA (reference sequence). The V gene lost 3 bases and the J gene lost 2 bases, with 17 bases spanning the gap. Partial CDR3 DNA: TGCAGTGCTAGGGGGCACGGGAGTAACGCCTACGAG. It codes for CSARGHGSNAYE. The CDR3 reads in full as CSARGHGSNAYEQYF.

In regard to this clone: Read coverage stops 3 residues before the CDR3 terminus; the germline J gene supplies the remainder. The chain is built from TRBV2 and TRBJ2-5; D may be TRBD1 (5 bases). The germline V gene has CDR1 SNHLY and CDR2 FYNNEI. This CDR3 has 13 residues. V lost 7 bases to trimming and J lost 2 bases, with 11 bases between them. The CDR3 bases that were read are TGTGCCAGCAACCGACAGCTACAAGAGACC. This translates into CASNRQLQET. The whole CDR3 sequence reads CASNRQLQETQYF.

Of note for this clone: Sequencing ends 3 residues short of the CDR3 end; the germline J gene provides the rest. This chain joins TRBV10-3 and TRBJ1-1; 7 bases line up with TRBD1. Germline lookup yields CDR1 ENHRY and CDR2 SYGVKD. V shed 2 bases and J 4 bases; nucleotides not matched to a gene: 4. The CDR3 has 14 residues. Here the CDR3 reads CAISEKGAGTEAFF. CDR3 DNA, as far as it was read: TGTGCCATCAGTGAGAAGGGGGCAGGCACTGAA.

In regard to this clone: From the germline J gene comes the end of the CDR3, since the read stops 3 residues before it. The sample carries other DNA sequences with the same CDR3. The rearrangement links TRBV19 to TRBJ1-3, with D possibly TRBD1 on 6 matching bases. The V end lost 5 bases, the J end lost 0 bases, and 20 bases lay between the germline ends. The CDR3 extends over 18 amino acids. CDR1 and CDR2 (germline): LNHDA, SQIVND (reference sequence). Here the CDR3 reads CASSPYAQQGHSGNTIYF. CDR3 DNA, as far as it was read: TGTGCCAGTAGTCCCTACGCTCAACAGGGACACTCTGGAAACACC.

Turning to this clone: The read gets to within 3 residues of the CDR3 end, and the germline J gene fills in the rest. The gene calls are TRBV30 and TRBJ1-2, with TRBD1 identical over 8 bases. In germline, CDR1 is GTSNPN, CDR2 SVGIG (reference sequence). Trimming removed 8 bases from V and 3 bases from J; junction bases left unmatched: 8. The CDR3 loop spans 13 amino acids. The CDR3 sequence is CATATGDYYGYTF. The CDR3 DNA, read in part, is TGTGCCACCGCGACAGGGGATTACTATGGC.

As for this clone: The read ends 3 residues shy of where the CDR3 ends; the end is completed using the germline J gene. V is TRBV7-9 and J is TRBJ1-2, with a tentative D call TRBD1 (6 bases). This CDR3 comprises 14 residues. CDR1 SEHNR and CDR2 FQNEAQ come from the germline V gene (reference sequence). The sequenced CDR3 bases are TGTGCCAGCAGTTCTCAAGGGGGACCCTACGAC. Translation: CASSSQGGPYD. The CDR3 as a whole reads CASSSQGGPYDYTF.

Regarding this clone: The read comes to an end 3 residues before the CDR3 does, leaving the germline J gene to fill in the end. The chain joins TRBV30 to TRBJ2-7; TRBD1 matches at 11 bases. This CDR3 spans 15 amino acids. Germline V gene data show CDR1 as GTSNPN and CDR2 as SVGIG (reference sequence). V gave up 4 bases and J gave up 4 bases; unmatched junction bases: 9. CDR3: CAWNRWTGGRYEQYF. The sequenced CDR3 bases are TGTGCCTGGAATAGGTGGACAGGGGGCCGGTACGAG.

For this clone: Read sequence stops 3 residues before the CDR3 end, and the germline J gene provides the missing end. The chain links TRBV19 to TRBJ2-3, with D tentatively TRBD1 (5 bases). CDR1 LNHDA and CDR2 SQIVND come from the germline V gene (reference sequence). V dropped 6 bases and J dropped 5 bases, with 15 bases sitting between them. This CDR3 comprises 14 residues. Partial CDR3 DNA: TGTGCCAGTAGCCGGGCAGGGTCCCAAGATACG. This translates into CASSRAGSQDT. The entire CDR3 protein is CASSRAGSQDTQYF.

With respect to this clone: The CDR3 end falls 3 residues outside the read, so it is completed with the germline J gene. The chain has TRBV7-2 and TRBJ2-5, with 9 bases fitting TRBD1. There are 14 residues in the CDR3. CDR1 is SGHTA, CDR2 FQGNSA, per germline. V trimming: 5 bases; J trimming: 5 bases; junction bases outside the gene matches: 6. CDR3 bases read: TGTGCCAGCAGCCGGACAGGGGCCTGGGAGACC. It codes for CASSRTGAWET. The entire CDR3 protein reads CASSRTGAWETQYF. The variable domain in full, completed from reference TRBV7-2 and TRBJ2-5, reads GAGVSQSPSNKVTEKGKDVELRCDPISGHTALYWYRQSLGQGLEFLIYFQGNSAPDKSGLPSDRFSAERTGGSVSTLTIQRTQQEDSAVYLCASSRTGAWETQYFGPGTRLLVL.

Worth noting for this clone: The sequence runs out 3 residues before the end of the CDR3; the remainder is reconstructed from the germline J gene. This chain joins TRBV2 and TRBJ1-2, with no clear D. Germline V gene data show CDR1 as SNHLY and CDR2 as FYNNEI. CDR3 size: 13 residues. The CDR3 sequence: CASSATSVSDYTF. The part of the CDR3 DNA that was read is TGTGCCAGCAGTGCGACTAGCGTATCAGAC.

With respect to this clone: The read terminates 3 residues ahead of where the CDR3 ends, so the germline J gene completes it. The chain links TRBV10-3 to TRBJ2-7, with 8 nucleotides matching TRBD2. Germline trimming cut 3 bases from V and 4 bases from J; bases unmatched to any gene: 5. This CDR3 region has 14 residues. Germline V gene data show CDR1 as ENHRY and CDR2 as SYGVKD. The CDR3 sequence is CAISEPGGGYEQYF. The part of the CDR3 DNA that was read is TGTGCCATCAGTGAACCTGGCGGGGGGTACGAG.

Comment on this clone: Read data end 3 residues before the CDR3 end; the end is taken from the germline J gene. V usage is TRBV12-3 or TRBV12-4 and J usage is TRBJ1-4, with 8 positions matching TRBD1. The CDR3 has 14 amino acids. The junction had 6 bases not matched to a gene; V was cut back by 4 bases and J by 8 bases. CDR3 DNA (partial): TGTGCCAGCAGTTCTCAGGGGGCTGGCGAAAAA. This gives the protein CASSSQGAGEK. The whole CDR3 sequence reads CASSSQGAGEKLFF.

Points on this clone: Read sequence stops 3 residues before the CDR3 end, and the germline J gene provides the missing end. This rearrangement joins TRBV11-3 to TRBJ2-7; possibly TRBD1 for D (6 bases). The germline V gene encodes CDR1 SGHNT and CDR2 YENEEA. The CDR3 is 12 amino acids. V lost 8 bases and J 1 base, leaving 9 bases between the germline ends. The covered CDR3 bases are TGTGCCAGCCAGGACAGATCCTACGAG. Protein: CASQDRSYE. The full-length CDR3 reads as CASQDRSYEQYF. The entire variable domain, with the rest obtained from reference TRBV11-3 and TRBJ2-7, is as follows: EAGVVQSPRYKIIEKKQPVAFWCNPISGHNTLYWYLQNLGQGPELLIRYENEEAVDDSQLPKDRFSAERLKGVDSTLKIQPAELGDSAVYLCASQDRSYEQYFGPGTRLTVT.

Details on this clone: The CDR3 end falls 3 residues outside the read, so it is completed with the germline J gene. The J gene is TRBJ2-5, the V gene TRBV7-9; 8 bases are shared with TRBD1. Trimming removed 5 bases from V and 6 bases from J; junction bases left unmatched: 11. The CDR3 is made up of 15 amino acids. CDR1 SEHNR and CDR2 FQNEAQ come from the germline V gene (reference sequence). The CDR3 sequence is CASSPTPGGAQTQYF. Incomplete CDR3 DNA: TGTGCCAGCAGCCCCACTCCAGGGGGCGCACAGACC.

Concerning this clone itself: The missing CDR3 end, 3 residues past where the read stops, is filled in from the germline J gene. Additional DNA sequences in this sample encode the identical CDR3. The V call is TRBV30, the J call TRBJ1-2; no clear D. Germline assignment: CDR1 GTSNPN and CDR2 SVGIG (reference sequence). CDR3 length: 13 amino acids. CDR3 DNA (partial): TGTGCCGGCGTAGCGGGAGATCGTAATGAG. Translated, it gives CAGVAGDRNE. From start to end, the CDR3 is CAGVAGDRNEYTF.